Listed below are T cell receptor beta chains from one sample, sequenced in a study of cytomegalovirus exposure and HLA in healthy donors. Sequencing used immunoSEQ multiplex PCR; TCRdb keeps in-frame clones, though not all of them. The sample has roughly 200,000 clones; about 86% are singletons. Sequencing input: PBMCs. The source is a young woman in good health and CMV-seropositive. Each CDR3 is given with its conserved first and last residue. A D gene is named only where the DNA matches it firmly. The listing skips clone size in some rows; elsewhere it reads once, few, many or a size class.

>TRBV11-3|15|TRBD1|-|TRBJ2-7
CASSLRQGLPYEQYF
TGTGCCAGCAGCTTAAGACAGGGGCTACCCTACGAGCAGTACTTC
>TRBV29-1|12|TRBD1|-|TRBJ1-3
CSGGGQGNTIYF
TGCAGCGGTGGAGGACAGGGGAACACCATATATTTT
>TRBV9|16|TRBD2|-|TRBJ2-3
CASSEGLADLTDTQYF
TGTGCCAGCAGCGAGGGACTAGCGGACCTCACAGATACGCAGTATTTT
>TRBV2|14|-|-|TRBJ1-5
CASSVRGGNQPQHF
TGTGCCAGCAGTGTCCGGGGAGGCAATCAGCCCCAGCATTTT
>TRBV10-2|14|TRBD1|-|TRBJ1-5
CASRATGIGQPQHF
TGCGCCAGCAGAGCGACAGGGATTGGTCAGCCCCAGCATTTT
>TRBV18|15|-|-|TRBJ1-1
CASSPGGVGDTEAFF
TGTGCCAGCTCACCCGGTGGGGTCGGGGACACTGAAGCTTTCTTT
>TRBV7-6|12|-|-|TRBJ1-2
CASSFLAYGYTF
TGTGCCAGCAGCTTCCTAGCCTATGGCTACACCTTC
>TRBV28|12|TRBD1|-|TRBJ1-2
CASSGQVYGYTF
TGTGCCAGCAGTGGACAGGTCTATGGCTACACCTTC
>TRBV28|13|-|-|TRBJ1-6
CASSPPSRDPLHF
TGTGCCAGCAGCCCCCCGTCACGGGATCCCCTCCACTTT
>TRBV19|16|-|-|TRBJ2-6
CASRKQGTGGANVLTF
TGTGCCAGTAGGAAACAGGGAACTGGTGGGGCCAACGTCCTGACTTTC
>TRBV5-1|15|TRBD2|-|TRBJ2-5
CASNPLGGGIETQYF
TGCGCCAGCAACCCTCTCGGGGGGGGAATAGAGACCCAGTACTTC
>TRBV4-2|16|TRBD1|-|TRBJ1-4
CASSQDLGQGNEKLFF
TGTGCCAGCAGCCAAGACTTGGGACAGGGTAATGAAAAACTGTTTTTT
>TRBV6-1|15|-|many|TRBJ1-2
CASTGEENGNYGYTF
TGTGCCAGCACCGGGGAGGAGAATGGTAACTATGGCTACACCTTC
>TRBV13|13|TRBD1|once|TRBJ2-7
CASSGDRPDEQYF
TGTGCCAGCAGCGGGGACAGGCCAGACGAGCAGTACTTC
>TRBV6-1|16|-|-|TRBJ2-7
CASSAVAGTPTYEQYF
TGTGCCAGCAGTGCAGTAGCCGGGACACCTACCTACGAGCAGTACTTC
>TRBV4-2|17|TRBD1|once|TRBJ1-2
CASSQASAGQAAYGYTF
TGTGCCAGCAGCCAAGCTTCGGCGGGACAGGCTGCCTATGGCTACACCTTC
>TRBV7-9|16|TRBD1|once|TRBJ2-1
CASSGRQGRSSNEQFF
TGTGCCAGCAGCGGCCGACAGGGAAGGTCCAGCAATGAGCAGTTCTTC
>TRBV7-9|15|TRBD1|-|TRBJ1-2
CASSLGHRGSGGYTF
TGTGCCAGCAGCTTAGGCCACAGGGGATCAGGAGGCTACACCTTC
>TRBV7-2|15|TRBD2|-|TRBJ2-3
CASSPTSGGGLSPYF
TGTGCCAGCAGCCCGACTAGCGGGGGGGGCCTCAGTCCGTATTTT
>TRBV2|15|TRBD1|-|TRBJ1-3
CASRQSRGHGNTIYF
TGTGCCAGCAGACAATCAAGGGGGCACGGAAACACCATATATTTT
>TRBV11-2|15|-|once|TRBJ1-2
CASSLGERSNYGYTF
TGTGCCAGCAGCCTTGGGGAGAGGTCCAACTATGGCTACACCTTC
>TRBV27|15|-|-|TRBJ2-7
CASSLSSGLTTEQYF
TGTGCCAGCAGTTTATCGTCAGGGCTGACCACCGAGCAGTACTTC
>TRBV21-1|15|-|-|TRBJ2-7
CASSKGVGPVGEQYF
TGTGCCAGCAGCAAAGGGGTGGGGCCGGTTGGCGAGCAGTACTTC
>TRBV6-6|15|-|-|TRBJ2-7
CASSYGPRSSYEQYF
TGTGCCAGCAGTTACGGCCCCCGAAGCTCCTACGAGCAGTACTTC
>TRBV6-4|17|TRBD1|once|TRBJ2-7
CASSDSPADRSSYEQYF
TGTGCCAGCAGTGACTCCCCCGCGGACAGGAGCTCCTACGAGCAGTACTTC
>TRBV2|15|-|-|TRBJ1-5
CASSEDGGANQPQHF
TGTGCCAGCAGTGAAGATGGGGGGGCTAATCAGCCCCAGCATTTT
>TRBV7-2|14|-|-|TRBJ2-5
CASSLDPGQETQYF
TGTGCCAGCAGCTTGGATCCGGGCCAAGAGACCCAGTACTTC
>TRBV5-6|14|TRBD1|-|TRBJ1-5
CASSFKGRGQPQHF
TGTGCCAGCAGCTTCAAGGGCAGGGGGCAGCCCCAGCATTTT
>TRBV9|12|TRBD1|-|TRBJ2-7
CASSGTGDEQYF
TGTGCCAGCTCCGGGACAGGCGACGAGCAGTACTTC
>TRBV7-9|15|TRBD1|-|TRBJ1-6
CASSLGGTGDAPLHF
TGTGCCAGCAGCTTAGGGGGGACAGGGGATGCACCCCTCCACTTT
>TRBV15|16|-|-|TRBJ1-6
CATSRDLGQMGSPLHF
TGTGCCACCAGCAGAGATTTAGGACAGATGGGTTCACCCCTCCACTTT
>TRBV5-1|15|TRBD1|once|TRBJ1-1
CASSISPDRDTEAFF
TGCGCCAGCAGCATTTCCCCTGACAGGGACACTGAAGCTTTCTTT
>TRBV18|15|-|-|TRBJ1-1
CASSPVFTRNTEAFF
TGTGCCAGCTCACCGGTATTCACGAGAAACACTGAAGCTTTCTTT
>TRBV4-3|16|TRBD2|-|TRBJ2-1
CASSSGGASSYNEQFF
TGCGCCTCCTCCAGCGGGGGGGCCAGCTCCTACAATGAGCAGTTCTTC
>TRBV16|13|-|once|TRBJ1-1
CASSQKLDTEAFF
TGTGCCAGCAGCCAAAAGCTAGACACTGAAGCTTTCTTT
>TRBV2|12|-|-|TRBJ2-1
CASSPGPTEQFF
TGTGCCAGCAGTCCGGGTCCTACTGAGCAGTTCTTC
>TRBV19|14|-|-|TRBJ1-5
CASSSGTHNQPQHF
TGTGCCAGTTCGTCGGGGACACACAATCAGCCCCAGCATTTT